This T cell receptor (beta chain) originates from a study of cytomegalovirus exposure and HLA in healthy donors. CDR1 is SQVTM and CDR2 is ANQGSEA in the germline V gene. The CDR3 length is 11 residues. V lost 3 bases, J lost 8 bases, and 10 bases lay in between. Primers: 60 Vbeta forward and 13 Jbeta reverse. The method was immunoSEQ multiplex PCR; TCRdb's version includes in-frame clones alone and lacks a portion of them. The sample carries 120,000 to 150,000 clones, approximately 80% recorded once. The chain has TRBV29-1 and TRBJ1-2; D is perhaps TRBD1 (5 bases). The material sequenced was PBMCs. The sequence was obtained from a man in his forties or fifties in good health and CMV-seronegative. The CDR3 here is CSVEAGSGYTF. CDR3 DNA: TGCAGCGTTGAGGCAGGGTCCGGCTACACCTTC.